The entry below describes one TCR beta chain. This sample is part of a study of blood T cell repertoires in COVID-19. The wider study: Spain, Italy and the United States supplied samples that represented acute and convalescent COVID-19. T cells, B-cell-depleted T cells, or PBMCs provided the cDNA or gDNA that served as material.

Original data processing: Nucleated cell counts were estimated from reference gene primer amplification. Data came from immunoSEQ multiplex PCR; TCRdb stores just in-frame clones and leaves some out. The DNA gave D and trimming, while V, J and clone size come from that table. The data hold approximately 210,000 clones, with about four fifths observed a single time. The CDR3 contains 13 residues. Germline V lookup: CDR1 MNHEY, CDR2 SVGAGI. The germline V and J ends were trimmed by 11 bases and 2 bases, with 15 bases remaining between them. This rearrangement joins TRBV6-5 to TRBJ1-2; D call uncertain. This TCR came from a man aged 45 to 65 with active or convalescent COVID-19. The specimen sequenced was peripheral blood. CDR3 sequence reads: CASTRGNNYGYTF. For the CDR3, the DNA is TGTGCCTCGACCCGGGGAAACAACTATGGCTACACCTTC.